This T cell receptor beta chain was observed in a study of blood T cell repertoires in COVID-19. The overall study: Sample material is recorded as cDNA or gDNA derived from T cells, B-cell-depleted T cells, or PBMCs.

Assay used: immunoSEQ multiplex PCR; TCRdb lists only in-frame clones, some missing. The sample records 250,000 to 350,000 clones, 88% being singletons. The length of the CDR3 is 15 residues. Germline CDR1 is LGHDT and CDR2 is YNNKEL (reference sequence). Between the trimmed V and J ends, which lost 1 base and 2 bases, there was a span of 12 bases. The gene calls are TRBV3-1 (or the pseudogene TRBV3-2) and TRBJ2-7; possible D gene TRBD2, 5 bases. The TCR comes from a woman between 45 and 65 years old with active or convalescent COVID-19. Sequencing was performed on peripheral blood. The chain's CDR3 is CASSQGGLAPYEQYF. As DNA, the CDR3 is TGTGCCAGCAGCCAAGGTGGGCTAGCACCCTACGAGCAGTACTTC.